This T cell receptor (beta chain) came from a study of blood T cell repertoires in COVID-19. Study-wide context: Acute-phase and convalescent COVID-19 samples originated in the United States, Italy and Spain. Sources were T cells, B-cell-depleted T cells, or PBMCs; the material itself was cDNA or gDNA.

Original processing notes: Scientists estimated how many nucleated cells there were by amplifying reference gene primers. Clones were read by immunoSEQ multiplex PCR, and TCRdb kept only the in-frame ones, dropping some. The DNA gave D and trimming, while V, J and clone size come from that table. The table shows some 240,000 clones, with about four fifths occurring only once. The CDR3 has 15 amino acids. Germline-derived CDR1 and CDR2 are SGHAT and FQNNGV. V lost 5 bases, J lost 7 bases, and 15 bases lay in between. The sequence was obtained from a woman older than 75 with acute or convalescent COVID-19. This chain connects TRBV11-2 to TRBJ1-6, with D tentatively TRBD1 (6 bases). Material for sequencing was peripheral blood. This chain's CDR3 is CASSPITGLNSPLHF. The CDR3 nucleotides read TGTGCCAGCAGCCCCATAACAGGGCTAAATTCACCCCTCCACTTT.